This T cell receptor (beta chain) was profiled in a study of T cell responses to AZD1222 COVID-19 vaccine. This clone was observed once. Its antigen is not known. Germline V lookup: CDR1 ENHRY, CDR2 SYGVKD. The CDR3 runs 14 residues. Trimming removed 2 bases from V and 1 base from J, with 8 bases in between. Repertoires were generated with immunoSEQ multiplex PCR, while TCRdb's copy carries only in-frame clones and drops some. The sample has some 130,000 clones, about 93% seen once. Samples with a second dose at about 4 or about 12 weeks were pooled together. Study observations and caveats: Just a handful of people given AZD1222 tested seropositive at baseline. Sampling that yielded the repertoires occurred only after the peak T cell response. Regions 160-218 and 743-854 held dominance among vaccine-associated CD4 TCRs, which spanned spike.

This receptor was taken from an adult who received the AZD1222 COVID-19 vaccine. J is TRBJ1-1 and V is TRBV10-3; no reliable D call. This sample comprised peripheral blood, obtained 28 days after the second AZD1222 dose. The CDR3 nucleotides read TGTGCCATCAGTGAGCCAAAGGAGAACACTGAAGCTTTCTTT. It yields the protein CAISEPKENTEAFF.